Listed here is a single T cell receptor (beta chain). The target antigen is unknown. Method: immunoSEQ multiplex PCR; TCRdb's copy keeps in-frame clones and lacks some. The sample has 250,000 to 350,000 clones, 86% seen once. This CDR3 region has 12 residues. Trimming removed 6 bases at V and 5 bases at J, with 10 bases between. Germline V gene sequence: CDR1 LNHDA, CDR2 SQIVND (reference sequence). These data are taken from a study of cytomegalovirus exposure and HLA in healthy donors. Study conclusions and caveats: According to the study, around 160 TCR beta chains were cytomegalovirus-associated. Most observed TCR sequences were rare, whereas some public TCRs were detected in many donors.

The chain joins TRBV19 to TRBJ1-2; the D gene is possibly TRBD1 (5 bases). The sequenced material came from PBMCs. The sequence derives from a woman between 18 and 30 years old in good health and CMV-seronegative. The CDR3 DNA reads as TGTGCCAGTAGGGGCACAGGTTATGGCTACACCTTC. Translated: CASRGTGYGYTF.